The 14 T cell receptor beta chains below were found in one sample sequenced in a study of graft-versus-host responses after intestinal transplantation. The antigens of these receptors remain unknown. Produced via immunoSEQ multiplex PCR; TCRdb's table is partial and in-frame only. The sample has about 93,000 clones, about 93% seen once; the top ten hold over 0.45%. Specimen: unstimulated CD8+ T cells sorted from spleen or lymph node cells, collected before intestinal transplant. These TCRs come from a human donor who received an intestinal transplant.

DNA of the CDR3: TGTGCCAGCGGCCCGGTAGAGGGGGAGAACACCGGGGAGCTGTTTTTT. Encoded protein: CASGPVEGENTGELFF. The gene calls are TRBV5-4 and TRBJ2-2; possible D gene TRBD1, 6 bases. The germline V gene encodes CDR1 SGHNT and CDR2 YYREEE (reference sequence). Trimming shortened V by 7 bases and J by 1 base, and 17 bases separated the two germline ends. CDR3 length: 16 residues.

The rearrangement links TRBV28 to TRBJ1-5, with 9 bases that match TRBD1. The CDR3 runs 19 residues. Germline values: CDR1 MDHEN, CDR2 SYDVKM. J lost 5 bases, V lost 6 bases, and 20 bases had no gene match. The CDR3 loop is CASSQDGGTGYFFDQPQHF. In nucleotides, the CDR3 is TGTGCCAGCAGCCAAGACGGCGGGACAGGGTATTTTTTCGATCAGCCCCAGCATTTT.

J is TRBJ2-5 and V is TRBV9; no reliable D call. The CDR3 loop spans 14 amino acids. Germline values: CDR1 SGDLS, CDR2 YYNGEE. The ends were cut back, 0 bases at V and 5 bases at J, with 11 bases in the middle. This CDR3 is CASSVDFVSETQYF. DNA of the CDR3: TGTGCCAGCAGCGTAGATTTCGTATCGGAGACCCAGTACTTC.

The chain links TRBV4-1 to TRBJ1-1, with 8 positions matching TRBD1. Germline V CDR1 and CDR2: MGHRA, YSYEKL. This CDR3 region has 19 residues. Trimming removed 0 bases from V and 0 bases from J; junction bases left unmatched: 12. CDR3 in DNA: TGCGCCAGCAGCCAAGAACAGCAGGGGGCGGTTTCAATGAACACTGAAGCTTTCTTT. The encoded protein is CASSQEQQGAVSMNTEAFF.

This chain joins TRBV13 and TRBJ2-1; 9 bases are shared with TRBD1. This CDR3 comprises 15 residues. The trim removed 3 bases at V and 4 bases at J, leaving 4 bases unmatched. The germline CDR1 and CDR2 sequences are PRHDT and FYEKMQ (reference sequence). This chain's CDR3 is CASSFGTGSYNEQFF. The CDR3 region has the DNA TGTGCCAGCAGCTTCGGGACAGGGTCTTACAATGAGCAGTTCTTC.

This chain connects TRBV7-2 to TRBJ1-3; TRBD1 is a possible D gene (5 bases). From germline, CDR1 is SGHTA and CDR2 FQGNSA. The CDR3 is made up of 18 amino acids. V was pared by 1 base and J by 0 bases, with 16 bases between. The CDR3 DNA sequence: TGTGCCAGCAGCTTAGGGGACTCTACCAGGGTCTCTGGAAACACCATATATTTT. Its protein is CASSLGDSTRVSGNTIYF.

The chain is built from TRBV4-1 and TRBJ2-7; TRBD1 matches 9 bases. The CDR3 sequence is 16 residues long. Germline CDR1 is MGHRA and CDR2 is YSYEKL. V shed 1 base, J shed 2 bases, and the junction held 6 bases outside the gene matches. CDR3: CASSQGPGTGTYEQYF. The CDR3 DNA is TGCGCCAGCAGCCAAGGACCCGGGACAGGGACCTACGAGCAGTACTTC.

This chain uses TRBV9 with TRBJ1-3, with TRBD1 matching 7 bases. V lost 4 bases and J lost 4; bases outside the gene matches: 11. CDR3 length: 16 residues. Germline loops: CDR1 SGDLS, CDR2 YYNGEE. CDR3 sequence reads: CASSLAGDRVGNTIYF. CDR3 bases: TGTGCCAGCAGCCTAGCCGGTGACAGGGTAGGAAACACCATATATTTT.

The rearrangement links TRBV2 to TRBJ2-5; 10 nucleotides match TRBD2. Germline assignment: CDR1 SNHLY and CDR2 FYNNEI. The CDR3 runs to 16 residues. The trim removed 5 bases at V and 1 base at J, leaving 7 bases unmatched. CDR3 coding DNA: TGTGCCAGCAGTCAGGTGTTAGCGGGGGGCCAAGAGACCCAGTACTTC. As protein: CASSQVLAGGQETQYF.

V and J are TRBV18 and TRBJ2-7; a weak D match, TRBD2 (5 bases). The germline V gene encodes CDR1 KGHSH and CDR2 LQKENI. This CDR3 spans 14 amino acids. V was pared by 2 bases and J by 2 bases, with 10 bases between. CDR3 sequence (DNA): TGTGCCAGCTCACCAGGAGGCTACACCTACGAGCAGTACTTC. This gives the protein CASSPGGYTYEQYF.

The chain has TRBV9 and TRBJ2-1; 10 bases line up with TRBD2. Germline CDR1 is SGDLS and CDR2 is YYNGEE. J lost 5 bases, V lost 3 bases, and 5 bases had no gene match. The CDR3 consists of 15 residues. CDR3 loop: CASSESGRVNNEQFF. The DNA of the CDR3 is TGTGCCAGCAGCGAGAGCGGGAGGGTCAACAATGAGCAGTTCTTC.

The genes are TRBV27 and TRBJ2-7; TRBD1 matches 10 bases. The CDR3 covers 14 residues. With V trimmed by 6 bases and J by 4 bases, 6 bases remained unmatched. In germline, CDR1 is MNHEY, CDR2 SMNVEV (reference sequence). Here the CDR3 reads CASSLTGGGYEQYF. The DNA for the CDR3 is TGTGCCAGCAGCCTGACAGGGGGCGGTTACGAGCAGTACTTC.

The chain couples TRBV29-1 to TRBJ1-2; the D gene is possibly TRBD1 (5 bases). Germline CDR1 SQVTM, CDR2 ANQGSEA. The V gene lost 2 bases and the J gene lost 7 bases, with 11 bases spanning the gap. The CDR3 spans 12 residues. This chain's CDR3 is CSVEWGSGGYTF. The CDR3 DNA sequence: TGCAGCGTTGAATGGGGCAGTGGTGGCTACACCTTC.

J is TRBJ1-2 and V is TRBV27; D is possibly TRBD1 (6 bases). The CDR3 has 14 amino acids. Per germline, CDR1 MNHEY and CDR2 SMNVEV (reference sequence). The germline V and J ends were trimmed by 3 bases and 2 bases, with 10 bases remaining between them. This chain's CDR3 is CASSFSGQNYGYTF. In nucleotides, the CDR3 is TGTGCCAGCAGTTTCTCTGGACAGAACTATGGCTACACCTTC.